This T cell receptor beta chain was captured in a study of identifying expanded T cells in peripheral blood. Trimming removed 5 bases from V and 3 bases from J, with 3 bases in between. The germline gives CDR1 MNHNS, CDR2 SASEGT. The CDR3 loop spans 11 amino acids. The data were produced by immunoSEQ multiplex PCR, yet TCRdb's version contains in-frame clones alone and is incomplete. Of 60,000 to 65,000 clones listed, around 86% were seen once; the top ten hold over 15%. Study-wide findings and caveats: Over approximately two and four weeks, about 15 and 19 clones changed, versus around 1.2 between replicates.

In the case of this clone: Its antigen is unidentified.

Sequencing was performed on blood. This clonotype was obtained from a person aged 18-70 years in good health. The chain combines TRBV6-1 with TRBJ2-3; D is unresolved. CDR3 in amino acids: CASSLTDTQYF. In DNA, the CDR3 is TGTGCCAGCAGTCTAACAGATACGCAGTATTTT.